This T cell receptor beta chain was sequenced in a study of siplizumab effects on memory and regulatory T cells. Findings and limits, study-wide: Alloreactive sequences from unstimulated CD4+ memory cells fell significantly with siplizumab.

Comments on this clone: Antigen unknown.

With 0 bases removed from V and 6 bases from J, the gap between germline ends came to 12 bases. Germline CDR1 reads MGHRA; CDR2 reads YSYEKL. The CDR3 has 14 residues. Here immunoSEQ multiplex PCR was the method, and the copy in TCRdb shows in-frame clones only, minus some. The sample lists roughly 64,000 clones; around 96% were seen once. The sequencing input was naive CD8+ T cells sorted from blood. This receptor was taken from a human donor in good health. The V and J genes are TRBV4-1 and TRBJ2-7; either TRBD1 or TRBD2 may fit D (5 bases each). Here the CDR3 DNA reads TGCGCCAGCAGCCAAGACCCCGGGGCGGGCGAGCAGTACTTC. Its translation: CASSQDPGAGEQYF.